This T cell receptor beta chain was identified during a study of T cells in Graves' hyperthyroidism and ophthalmopathy. This clonotype was counted only a few times. This CDR3 is 16 amino acids long. Germline-derived CDR1 and CDR2 are SGHDT and YYEEEE. Trimming left V 3 bases short and J 2 bases short, with 17 bases between. What was amplified from RNA transcripts were TCR beta CDR3 regions. First-round RT-PCR with HTBI primers amplified the TCR CDR3 region. TCRdb recomputed calls from the multiplex PCR reads with MiXCR, one row per CDR3 protein. The table has hundreds of thousands of distinct CDR3 sequences, 22% seen once.

The chain combines TRBV5-6 with TRBJ2-5; D gene unclear. The sample was blood. This sequence was found in a woman in her seventies with Graves' ophthalmopathy. The CDR3 reads CASSYHLAQIQETQYF. The CDR3 DNA is TGTGCCAGCAGCTACCACCTTGCGCAGATACAAGAGACCCAGTACTTC.